These T cell receptor beta chains were read from a single sample in a study of regulatory T cells in long-lasting Graves disease. TCRdb used MiXCR to reprocess the multiplex PCR reads, holding one entry per CDR3 protein. The data hold roughly 420,000 distinct CDR3 sequences, with approximately 14% observed a single time. Another study also made use of these data, one on T cells in Graves' hyperthyroidism and ophthalmopathy.

The sequencing here drew on peripheral blood mononuclear cells (PBMCs), taken at new diagnosis, from a patient treated with antithyroid drugs. The receptors shown here come from a woman in her forties or fifties with Graves disease. CDR3s include the opening cysteine and the closing phenylalanine or tryptophan. D genes are given only for firm matches. Rows give clone size only sometimes, using once, few, many, or a class for an expanded clone.

d_gene: .
v_gene: TRBV2
abundance: many
j_gene: TRBJ2-1
CDR3nt: TGTGCCAGCAGTAATGGACGGGCGGCTTCCAATGAGCAGTTCTTC
CDR3aa: CASSNGRAASNEQFF

d_gene: TRBD2
v_gene: TRBV7-6
abundance: many
j_gene: TRBJ2-1
CDR3nt: TGTGCCAGCAGCTCTCAAGGGACTAGCGGAAACAATGAGCAGTTCTTC
CDR3aa: CASSSQGTSGNNEQFF

d_gene: TRBD1
v_gene: TRBV6-9
abundance: .
j_gene: TRBJ1-5
CDR3nt: TGTGCCAGCAGTTCGGACAGGGGGACCAATCAGCCCCAGCATTTT
CDR3aa: CASSSDRGTNQPQHF

d_gene: .
v_gene: TRBV7-8
abundance: many
j_gene: TRBJ1-1
CDR3nt: TGTGCCAGCAGCTTAGCTTACGGCATGAACACTGAAGCTTTCTTT
CDR3aa: CASSLAYGMNTEAFF

d_gene: TRBD1
v_gene: TRBV10-3
abundance: few
j_gene: TRBJ2-1
CDR3nt: TGTGCCATCAGTGCCGGGACAGGCAATTCTGGTGAGCAGTTCTTC
CDR3aa: CAISAGTGNSGEQFF

d_gene: .
v_gene: TRBV18
abundance: many
j_gene: TRBJ1-2
CDR3nt: TGTGCCAGCTCACCAGGTTCGGGTGAGGCTAACTATGGCTACACCTTC
CDR3aa: CASSPGSGEANYGYTF

d_gene: TRBD1
v_gene: TRBV7-9
abundance: .
j_gene: TRBJ1-1
CDR3nt: TGTGCCAGCAGCTTAGCCTCCAGGACAGGAGTGAACACTGAAGCTTTCTTT
CDR3aa: CASSLASRTGVNTEAFF

d_gene: .
v_gene: TRBV6-2/TRBV6-3
abundance: .
j_gene: TRBJ2-7
CDR3nt: TGTGCCAGCATGCAGGGGACTTACGAGCAGTACTTC
CDR3aa: CASMQGTYEQYF

d_gene: TRBD2
v_gene: TRBV7-9
abundance: few
j_gene: TRBJ2-3
CDR3nt: TGTGCCAGCAGCTTGAGTAGCGGGAGAGGAACAGATACGCAGTATTTT
CDR3aa: CASSLSSGRGTDTQYF

d_gene: .
v_gene: TRBV30
abundance: many
j_gene: TRBJ1-1
CDR3nt: TGTGCCTGGAGTATGGTCATCCGCAACGCCTTGGTCTCTGAAGCTTTCTTT
CDR3aa: CAWSMVIRNALVSEAFF

d_gene: .
v_gene: TRBV5-1
abundance: few
j_gene: TRBJ2-2
CDR3nt: TGCGCCAGCGGCTTGGGGGGAGAGTCCACCGGGGAGCTGTTTTTT
CDR3aa: CASGLGGESTGELFF

d_gene: .
v_gene: TRBV7-8
abundance: many
j_gene: TRBJ2-7
CDR3nt: TGTGCCAGCAGCTTAGCGAAGGGGACCGAGCAGTACTTC
CDR3aa: CASSLAKGTEQYF

d_gene: .
v_gene: TRBV29-1
abundance: many
j_gene: TRBJ2-7
CDR3nt: TGCAGCGTTGAACAAAGCGGACGGAACTCCTACGAGCAGTACTTC
CDR3aa: CSVEQSGRNSYEQYF

d_gene: .
v_gene: TRBV19
abundance: many
j_gene: TRBJ1-2
CDR3nt: TGTGCCAGTAGTATCCAAGGAGCTAACTATGGCTACACCTTC
CDR3aa: CASSIQGANYGYTF

d_gene: TRBD1
v_gene: TRBV14
abundance: few
j_gene: TRBJ1-1
CDR3nt: TGTGCCAGCAGCCCCCAGGGGGCCTGGTACACTGAAGCTTTCTTT
CDR3aa: CASSPQGAWYTEAFF

d_gene: .
v_gene: TRBV28
abundance: many
j_gene: TRBJ2-7
CDR3nt: TGTGCCAGCAACTTTGGGGACTACGAGCAGTACTTC
CDR3aa: CASNFGDYEQYF

d_gene: TRBD1
v_gene: TRBV12-3/TRBV12-4
abundance: many
j_gene: TRBJ1-1
CDR3nt: TGTGCCAGCAGTCAACAGACAGGGTACACTGAAGCTTTCTTT
CDR3aa: CASSQQTGYTEAFF

d_gene: TRBD2
v_gene: TRBV20-1
abundance: many
j_gene: TRBJ2-3
CDR3nt: TGCAGTGCCTTACTAGCGGATAGCACAGATACGCAGTATTTT
CDR3aa: CSALLADSTDTQYF

d_gene: .
v_gene: TRBV5-1
abundance: few
j_gene: TRBJ2-5
CDR3nt: TGCGCCAGCAGCATCGGTACAGGGTCAGAGACCCAGTACTTC
CDR3aa: CASSIGTGSETQYF

d_gene: .
v_gene: TRBV5-1
abundance: .
j_gene: TRBJ2-6
CDR3nt: TGCGCCAGCAGCATTCCTGGGGCCAACGTCCTGACTTTC
CDR3aa: CASSIPGANVLTF

d_gene: TRBD1
v_gene: TRBV3-1
abundance: many
j_gene: TRBJ2-7
CDR3nt: TGTGCCAGCAGCCAAGATTACAGGGGGCAAGCCTACGAGCAGTACTTC
CDR3aa: CASSQDYRGQAYEQYF

d_gene: .
v_gene: TRBV4-1
abundance: .
j_gene: TRBJ2-1
CDR3nt: TGCGCCAGCAGCCTACAGGACTGGATTTCCTACAATGAGCAGTTCTTC
CDR3aa: CASSLQDWISYNEQFF

d_gene: TRBD2
v_gene: TRBV9
abundance: .
j_gene: TRBJ2-5
CDR3nt: TGTGCCAGCAGCGAGAGGACTAGCGGGAGGGAGACCCAGTACTTC
CDR3aa: CASSERTSGRETQYF

d_gene: .
v_gene: TRBV5-1
abundance: .
j_gene: TRBJ1-5
CDR3nt: TGCGCCAGCAGCCCAGGGACACCTAGCAATCAGCCCCAGCATTTT
CDR3aa: CASSPGTPSNQPQHF

d_gene: .
v_gene: TRBV29-1
abundance: .
j_gene: TRBJ2-2
CDR3nt: TGCAGCCCCGGGGGCTTTGATTTCACCGGGGAGCTGTTTTTT
CDR3aa: CSPGGFDFTGELFF

d_gene: .
v_gene: TRBV6-5
abundance: few
j_gene: TRBJ2-1
CDR3nt: TGTGCCAGCAGTTACTCGTATCAGACCGGGTACAATGAGCAGTTCTTC
CDR3aa: CASSYSYQTGYNEQFF

d_gene: TRBD2
v_gene: TRBV7-9
abundance: many
j_gene: TRBJ2-1
CDR3nt: TGTGCCAGCAGCTCATCGGGACTAGCGGGAGTGAATGAGCAGTTCTTC
CDR3aa: CASSSSGLAGVNEQFF

d_gene: .
v_gene: TRBV7-2
abundance: few
j_gene: TRBJ1-4
CDR3nt: TGTGCCAGCGGCTGGAGACAGGATGATGAAAAACTGTTTTTT
CDR3aa: CASGWRQDDEKLFF

d_gene: .
v_gene: TRBV29-1
abundance: many
j_gene: TRBJ2-7
CDR3nt: TGCAGCGTTGAAGGAGGTAACCGCCCCGAGCAGTACTTC
CDR3aa: CSVEGGNRPEQYF

d_gene: TRBD2
v_gene: TRBV7-6
abundance: many
j_gene: TRBJ2-3
CDR3nt: TGTGCCAGCAGCTTGAGAGCTGCGAATAGACTAGCGGGAGGGATCACAGATACGCAGTATTTT
CDR3aa: CASSLRAANRLAGGITDTQYF

d_gene: .
v_gene: TRBV6-2/TRBV6-3
abundance: few
j_gene: TRBJ1-4
CDR3nt: TGTGCCAGCAGTCCCCCGCAGTTTGCAACTAATGAAAAACTGTTTTTT
CDR3aa: CASSPPQFATNEKLFF

d_gene: .
v_gene: TRBV18
abundance: .
j_gene: TRBJ2-7
CDR3nt: TGTGCCAGCTCACCGTTCGGGGAATTCTACGAGCAGTACTTC
CDR3aa: CASSPFGEFYEQYF

d_gene: .
v_gene: TRBV28
abundance: few
j_gene: TRBJ2-1
CDR3nt: TGTGCCAGCAGGAACAGGGCCGGGTACAATGAGCAGTTCTTC
CDR3aa: CASRNRAGYNEQFF

d_gene: TRBD1
v_gene: TRBV27
abundance: many
j_gene: TRBJ2-7
CDR3nt: TGTGCCAGCAGTTTAAGGGGGCTCCCCTACGAGCAGTACTTC
CDR3aa: CASSLRGLPYEQYF

d_gene: .
v_gene: TRBV27
abundance: .
j_gene: TRBJ2-3
CDR3nt: TGTGCCAGCAGGAGCGCTTCAGATACGCAGTATTTT
CDR3aa: CASRSASDTQYF

d_gene: .
v_gene: TRBV7-9
abundance: many
j_gene: TRBJ2-3
CDR3nt: TGTGCCAGCAGCCCTAAGGCCAGGGAGACAGATACGCAGTATTTT
CDR3aa: CASSPKARETDTQYF

d_gene: TRBD1
v_gene: TRBV28
abundance: many
j_gene: TRBJ1-1
CDR3nt: TGTGCCAGCATCTCGCTCCGAGGGGGCGCGTTGGCTGAAGCTTTCTTT
CDR3aa: CASISLRGGALAEAFF

d_gene: TRBD1
v_gene: TRBV2
abundance: many
j_gene: TRBJ1-5
CDR3nt: TGTGCCAGCAGAAAAAGGACAGGGGTGTTTGTGGGCAATCAGCCCCAGCATTTT
CDR3aa: CASRKRTGVFVGNQPQHF

d_gene: .
v_gene: TRBV29-1
abundance: many
j_gene: TRBJ1-1
CDR3nt: TGCAGCGTTGAAAATCCGGGACGGGAAGTTCTGCCTTTCTTT
CDR3aa: CSVENPGREVLPFF

d_gene: TRBD1
v_gene: TRBV2
abundance: many
j_gene: TRBJ1-1
CDR3nt: TGTGCCAGCAGCGGAAGATCCCGGGACAGGTACGCTGAAGCTTTCTTT
CDR3aa: CASSGRSRDRYAEAFF

d_gene: .
v_gene: TRBV10-3
abundance: .
j_gene: TRBJ1-2
CDR3nt: TGTGCCATCAAGTCACCAGGGAACTATGGCTACACCTTC
CDR3aa: CAIKSPGNYGYTF

d_gene: TRBD2
v_gene: TRBV4-1
abundance: few
j_gene: TRBJ2-7
CDR3nt: TGCGCCAGCAGCCAAGCCCCGGCGGGGCGGGAGAGGGTCCACGAGCAGTACTTC
CDR3aa: CASSQAPAGRERVHEQYF